A single sample is the source of the 5 T cell receptor beta chains below, sequenced in a study of T cell repertoires in cytomegalovirus infection. These receptors' targets are unknown. TCRdb used MiXCR to reprocess the reads, holding one entry per CDR3 protein. The data show tens of thousands of distinct CDR3 sequences, approximately 46% seen once. The sequencing here drew on CD8+ T cells from cultured PBMCs, taken from culture after CMV antigen stimulation. These receptors all come from a human donor in good health (CMV status not recorded). Some clones in this sample may be carry-over from other donors' samples.

The table lists this clonotype with a count of one. The gene calls are TRBV4-2 and TRBJ1-6; D may be TRBD1 (6 bases). CDR3 length: 16 residues. The germline V gene has CDR1 LGHNA and CDR2 YNFKEQ. V shed 4 bases and J shed 8 bases, with 18 bases lying between them. CDR3 loop: CASSLQGQGRHSPLHF. CDR3 DNA sequence: TGTGCCAGCAGCCTCCAGGGGCAGGGAAGGCATTCACCCCTCCACTTT.

This clonotype was seen a few times. The genes are TRBV6-1 and TRBJ2-3; 8 positions agree with TRBD1. Germline CDR1 reads MNHNS; CDR2 reads SASEGT. The CDR3 is made up of 14 amino acids. J was trimmed by 4 bases and V by 5 bases; bases with no gene match: 5. In nucleotides, the CDR3 is TGTGCCAGCAGTCCCCGACAGGGGCCAGATACGCAGTATTTT. This gives the protein CASSPRQGPDTQYF.

This clonotype was counted between two and nine times. At one end, the junction sequence differs from germline, possibly due to a read error. The rearrangement uses TRBV6-2 or TRBV6-3 and TRBJ1-1; D uncertain. Germline V gives CDR1 MNHEY, CDR2 SVGEGT. CDR3 length: 14 residues. The CDR3 sequence is CASSSPEPNTEDYF. The CDR3 DNA reads as TGTGCCAGCAGTTCCCCAGAACCTAACACTGAAGATTACTTT.

The CDR3 DNA reads TGTGCCAGCAGTTCGAGGGGAGAGGTGTTTGAAAAACTGTTTTTT. It translates to CASSSRGEVFEKLFF. The chain uses TRBV6-6 and TRBJ1-4, with D possibly matching TRBD1 (5 bases). Germline V gives CDR1 MNHNY, CDR2 SVGAGI (reference sequence). V was pared by 4 bases and J by 7 bases, with 16 bases between. This CDR3 contains 15 residues.

The chain carries TRBV11-2 and TRBJ2-7; the D is unclear. Trimming shortened V by 4 bases and J by 12 bases, and 10 bases separated the two germline ends. CDR1 and CDR2 from the germline V gene are SGHAT and FQNNGV. This CDR3 comprises 10 residues. CDR3: CASSSGRRYF. The CDR3 DNA reads as TGTGCCAGCAGCTCAGGACGGAGGTACTTC.